A single sample is the source of the 3 T cell receptor beta chains below, sequenced in a study of blood T cell repertoires in COVID-19. Repertoires were generated with immunoSEQ multiplex PCR, while TCRdb's copy carries only in-frame clones and drops some. Of 150,000 to 200,000 clones listed, 90% are singletons. The source material was peripheral blood. All receptors derive from a man aged 45 to 65 with acute or convalescent COVID-19.

This clone turned up a few times. The gene calls are TRBV18 and TRBJ2-3, with 7 bases aligning to TRBD2. This CDR3 has 15 amino acids. Germline V gives CDR1 KGHSH, CDR2 LQKENI. V dropped 6 bases and J dropped 0; count of bases not matched to a gene: 6. CDR3 nucleotides: TGTGCCAGCTCTTCCGCTAGCGGCAGCACAGATACGCAGTATTTT. This sequence encodes CASSSASGSTDTQYF.

V usage is TRBV7-9 and J usage is TRBJ2-1; 9 bases align to TRBD2. V trimming: 1 base; J trimming: 5 bases; junction bases outside the gene matches: 6. Germline V lookup: CDR1 SEHNR, CDR2 FQNEAQ (reference sequence). The CDR3 is made up of 16 amino acids. Here the CDR3 DNA reads TGTGCCAGCAGCTTAGTCGTAGCGGGGGCCAACAATGAGCAGTTCTTC. Protein sequence: CASSLVVAGANNEQFF.

This clone is a singleton in its sample. The rearrangement links TRBV7-9 to TRBJ1-6; D unresolved. The CDR3 covers 14 residues. Between the trimmed V and J ends, which lost 5 bases and 9 bases, there was a span of 14 bases. Germline V gene data show CDR1 as SEHNR and CDR2 as FQNEAQ (reference sequence). This chain's CDR3 is CASSPPDRGSPLHF. CDR3 DNA sequence: TGTGCCAGCAGCCCCCCCGATCGAGGTTCACCCCTCCACTTT.